One sample yielded the 16 T cell receptor beta chains listed below, sequenced in a study of graft-versus-host responses after intestinal transplantation. Assay: immunoSEQ multiplex PCR; the TCRdb copy retains only in-frame clones and omits some. The sample yields tens of thousands of clones, around 94% seen once. The starting material was PBMCs, obtained 156 days after intestinal transplant. Source of these receptors: a human patient who received an intestinal transplant, so some T cells may come from the graft donor.

J is TRBJ1-5 and V is TRBV27; D might be TRBD1 (5 bases). This CDR3 is built from 14 residues. CDR1 and CDR2 (germline): MNHEY, SMNVEV (reference sequence). V was shortened by 6 bases and J by 5 bases, with 14 bases between the two germline ends. This CDR3 is CASSLLGGDQPQHF. For the CDR3, the DNA is TGTGCCAGCAGCCTATTGGGGGGAGATCAGCCCCAGCATTTT.

This chain links TRBV5-1 with TRBJ2-1; 8 bases are a match to TRBD2. This CDR3 is built from 16 residues. After removal of 4 bases from V and 1 base from J, the junction contained 7 bases not matched to a gene. Looked up from germline, CDR1 is SGHRS and CDR2 is YFSETQ. CDR3 in DNA: TGCGCCAGCAGCACCGGACTAGCCGCATCCTACAATGAGCAGTTCTTC. It translates to CASSTGLAASYNEQFF.

The rearrangement joins TRBV5-6 to TRBJ2-7, with D possibly being TRBD1 (6 bases). Germline loops: CDR1 SGHDT, CDR2 YYEEEE. The CDR3 contains 16 residues. Trimming removed 3 bases from V and 4 bases from J, with 20 bases in between. Written as DNA, the CDR3 is TGTGCCAGCAGCTCCTCCGGACAGAATCTCCTTTACGAGCAGTACTTC. Its protein is CASSSSGQNLLYEQYF.

V is TRBV7-6 and J is TRBJ1-1; 7 nucleotides align to TRBD1. J lost 3 bases, V lost 2 bases, and 9 bases had no gene match. This CDR3 has 16 residues. Germline V gene lookup returns CDR1 SGHVS and CDR2 FNYEAQ. For the CDR3, the DNA is TGTGCCAGCAGCTTATCAGGGGGGTTAGGACACACTGAAGCTTTCTTT. Amino acid sequence: CASSLSGGLGHTEAFF.

The rearrangement joins TRBV7-2 to TRBJ1-1, with D unresolved. The V end lost 2 bases, the J end lost 0 bases, and 7 bases lay between the germline ends. Looked up from germline, CDR1 is SGHTA and CDR2 is FQGNSA. The CDR3 spans 14 residues. The chain's CDR3 is CASSLPNLNTEAFF. The CDR3 DNA follows: TGTGCCAGCAGCTTACCAAATTTGAACACTGAAGCTTTCTTT.

The rearrangement joins TRBV7-9 to TRBJ1-2; D is undetermined. This CDR3 is 14 amino acids long. Trimming shortened V by 1 base and J by 2 bases, and 8 bases separated the two germline ends. Germline CDR1 SEHNR, CDR2 FQNEAQ (reference sequence). DNA for the CDR3: TGTGCCAGCAGCTTAGAAGGAGGAAACTATGGCTACACCTTC. Protein: CASSLEGGNYGYTF.

The J gene is TRBJ2-5, the V gene TRBV6-5; either TRBD1 or TRBD2 may fit D (5 bases each). Looked up from germline, CDR1 is MNHEY and CDR2 is SVGAGI. This CDR3 comprises 14 residues. V lost 2 bases and J 5 bases, leaving 12 bases between the germline ends. CDR3 in amino acids: CASSYTGADETQYF. The DNA for the CDR3 is TGTGCCAGCAGTTACACCGGGGCGGACGAGACCCAGTACTTC.

As DNA, the CDR3 is TGTGCCAGCAGCCTGACTAGTAACGCAGATACGCAGTATTTT. It specifies CASSLTSNADTQYF. This chain connects TRBV9 to TRBJ2-3; D perhaps matches TRBD2 (6 bases). Germline V gene lookup returns CDR1 SGDLS and CDR2 YYNGEE. The ends were cut back, 4 bases at V and 4 bases at J, with 13 bases in the middle. This CDR3 region has 14 residues.

This sequence joins TRBV5-1 and TRBJ2-3; perhaps TRBD1 as D (6 bases). The V end was cut by 5 bases, the J end by 0 bases, with 16 bases between. This CDR3 is 16 amino acids long. Germline assignment: CDR1 SGHRS and CDR2 YFSETQ. This CDR3 is CASRTGLMGSTDTQYF. CDR3 nucleotides: TGCGCCAGCAGGACAGGTCTCATGGGGAGCACAGATACGCAGTATTTT.

The V call is TRBV29-1, the J call TRBJ2-4; no firm D call. The V and J ends lost 5 bases and 3 bases respectively, with 8 bases between them. This CDR3 has 12 amino acids. Per the germline V gene, CDR1 is SQVTM and CDR2 is ANQGSEA. CDR3 coding DNA: TGCAGCGTTCTTTTGGACAAAAACATTCAGTACTTC. It specifies CSVLLDKNIQYF.

This chain links TRBV11-3 with TRBJ2-1; no firm D call. CDR3 length: 11 residues. Germline V gene lookup returns CDR1 SGHNT and CDR2 YENEEA. V lost 2 bases, J lost 7 bases, and 3 bases lay in between. The CDR3 loop reads CASSLRNEQFF. CDR3 in DNA: TGTGCCAGCAGCTTAAGAAATGAGCAGTTCTTC. Looking up the rest from reference TRBV11-3 and TRBJ2-1 gives the full variable domain: EAGVVQSPRYKIIEKKQPVAFWCNPISGHNTLYWYLQNLGQGPELLIRYENEEAVDDSQLPKDRFSAERLKGVDSTLKIQPAELGDSAVYLCASSLRNEQFFGPGTRLTVL.

The chain has TRBV30 and TRBJ2-7; weak D call: TRBD2 (5 bases). CDR3 size: 14 residues. Germline V gives CDR1 GTSNPN, CDR2 SVGIG (reference sequence). Trimming pared 4 bases from V and 5 bases from J, leaving 18 bases between. Here the CDR3 DNA reads TGTGCCTGGATCCCGGACTCTATAAGTAACGAGCAGTACTTC. This sequence encodes CAWIPDSISNEQYF.

This sequence joins TRBV11-3 and TRBJ2-7; D remains unclear. The germline CDR1 and CDR2 sequences are SGHNT and YENEEA. The CDR3 extends over 11 amino acids. Trimming took 1 base from V and 3 from J, leaving 1 base between them. The CDR3 nucleotides read TGTGCCAGCAGCTTAGTCTACGAGCAGTACTTC. This translates into CASSLVYEQYF.

This chain links TRBV5-6 with TRBJ1-1; 11 bases are a match to TRBD1. The CDR3 is 13 amino acids. Unmatched junction bases numbered 2, after V lost 4 bases and J lost 6 bases. The V gene's germline CDR1 is SGHDT and CDR2 YYEEEE. CDR3 amino acids: CASSPGQGAEAFF. In DNA, the CDR3 is TGTGCCAGCAGCCCGGGACAGGGGGCTGAAGCTTTCTTT.

J is TRBJ1-1 and V is TRBV7-2; unclear D gene. Germline CDR1 reads SGHTA; CDR2 reads FQGNSA. This CDR3 has 16 residues. The V gene lost 1 base and the J gene lost 1 base, with 13 bases spanning the gap. In nucleotides, the CDR3 is TGTGCCAGCAGCTTAGATTCCGGCAGGACGAACACTGAAGCTTTCTTT. Translation gives CASSLDSGRTNTEAFF.

The chain carries TRBV5-1 and TRBJ1-2; 8 bases align to TRBD1. The ends lost 5 bases at V and 3 bases at J; junction bases unmatched: 0. The CDR3 extends over 12 amino acids. Germline loops: CDR1 SGHRS, CDR2 YFSETQ. The CDR3 is CASRDRDYGYTF. CDR3 sequence (DNA): TGCGCCAGCAGGGACAGGGACTATGGCTACACCTTC.